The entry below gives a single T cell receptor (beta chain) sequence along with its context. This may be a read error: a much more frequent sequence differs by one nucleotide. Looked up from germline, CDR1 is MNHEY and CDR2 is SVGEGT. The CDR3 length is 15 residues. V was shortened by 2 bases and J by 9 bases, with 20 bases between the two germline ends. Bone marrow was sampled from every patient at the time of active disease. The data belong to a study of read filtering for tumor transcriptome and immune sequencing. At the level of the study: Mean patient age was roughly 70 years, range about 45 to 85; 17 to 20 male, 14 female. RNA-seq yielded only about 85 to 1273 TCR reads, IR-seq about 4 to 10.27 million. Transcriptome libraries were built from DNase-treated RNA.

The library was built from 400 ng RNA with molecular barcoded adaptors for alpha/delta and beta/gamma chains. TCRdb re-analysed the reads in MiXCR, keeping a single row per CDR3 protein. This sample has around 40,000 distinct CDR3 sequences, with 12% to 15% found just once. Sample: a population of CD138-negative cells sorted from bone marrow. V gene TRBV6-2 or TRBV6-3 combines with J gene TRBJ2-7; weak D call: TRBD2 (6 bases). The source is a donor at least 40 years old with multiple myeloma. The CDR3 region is CASSYPGLAMDGQYF. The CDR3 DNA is TGTGCCAGCAGTTACCCCGGGCTAGCGATGGACGGGCAGTACTTC.